The rows below give T cell receptor beta chains drawn from one sample of a study of regulatory T cells in long-lasting Graves disease. One entry per CDR3 protein results from TCRdb running MiXCR on the multiplex PCR reads. The data contain a few hundred thousand distinct CDR3 sequences, approximately 12% of them singletons. Another study also made use of these data, one on T cells in Graves' hyperthyroidism and ophthalmopathy.

This material consisted of peripheral blood mononuclear cells (PBMCs), taken at new diagnosis, from a patient treated with antithyroid drugs. The receptor source for this set is a woman under 30 with Graves disease. Both conserved end residues are part of each CDR3. The D gene is left open where the match is weak. Only some rows state a clone size, as once, few, many or a class for expanded clones.

J: TRBJ2-6; V: TRBV6-1; size: few; D: TRBD1; length: 15; DNA: TGTGCCAGCAGGAACAGGGGGTCCGGGGCCAACGTCCTGACTTTC; CDR3: CASRNRGSGANVLTF
J: TRBJ2-1; V: TRBV27; size: many; D: .; length: 12; DNA: TGTGCCAGCAGCGCACGAGGGTATGAGCAGTTCTTC; CDR3: CASSARGYEQFF
J: TRBJ2-7; V: TRBV2; size: many; D: .; length: 12; DNA: TGTGCCATCGGGTCACCGACCTACGAGCAGTACTTC; CDR3: CAIGSPTYEQYF
J: TRBJ2-1; V: TRBV9; size: .; D: TRBD2; length: 13; DNA: TGTGCCAGCAGCGTAGTAGCGGGAGCGTTCCAGTTCTTC; CDR3: CASSVVAGAFQFF
J: TRBJ1-1; V: TRBV29-1; size: many; D: .; length: 12; DNA: TGCAGCGCCTGGACAGATAACACTGAAGCTTTCTTT; CDR3: CSAWTDNTEAFF
J: TRBJ1-1; V: TRBV6-5; size: many; D: .; length: 14; DNA: TGTGCCAGCAGTTACTCGGGTAGGGGGACTGAAGCTTTCTTT; CDR3: CASSYSGRGTEAFF
J: TRBJ1-2; V: TRBV5-1; size: .; D: TRBD1; length: 15; DNA: TGCGCCAGCAGCTACGGACAGGGCGCGGACTATGGCTACACCTTC; CDR3: CASSYGQGADYGYTF
J: TRBJ1-2; V: TRBV14; size: many; D: .; length: 13; DNA: TGTGCCAGCAGCCAAGCTGTACTAGGAGGCTACACCTTC; CDR3: CASSQAVLGGYTF
J: TRBJ1-2; V: TRBV7-2; size: .; D: .; length: 15; DNA: TGTGCCAGCAGTCAGGACAGCATGATTGTATATGGCTACACCTTC; CDR3: CASSQDSMIVYGYTF
J: TRBJ2-7; V: TRBV11-2; size: many; D: TRBD2; length: 14; DNA: TGTGCCAGCAGCTCGAGGGCGGGAGGGAACGAGCAGTACTTC; CDR3: CASSSRAGGNEQYF
J: TRBJ1-5; V: TRBV19; size: once; D: TRBD1; length: 15; DNA: TGTGCCAGTACCCCGACAGGGTTGGGCAATCAGCCCCAGCATTTT; CDR3: CASTPTGLGNQPQHF
J: TRBJ2-1; V: TRBV28; size: .; D: TRBD1; length: 15; DNA: TGTGCCAGCAGAGTTGACAGGGGGCTATACAATGAGCAGTTCTTC; CDR3: CASRVDRGLYNEQFF
J: TRBJ2-5; V: TRBV6-2/TRBV6-3; size: .; D: .; length: 14; DNA: TGTGCCAGCAGTTATCGCGTGGGCCAAGAGACCCAGTACTTC; CDR3: CASSYRVGQETQYF
J: TRBJ2-3; V: TRBV2; size: many; D: TRBD1; length: 16; DNA: TGTGCCAGCAGTGAAAATCGGGACAGGAGAGCAGATACGCAGTATTTT; CDR3: CASSENRDRRADTQYF
J: TRBJ1-3; V: TRBV6-1; size: .; D: .; length: 15; DNA: TGTGCCAGCAGGGTGGACGGATACTCTGGAAACACCATATATTTT; CDR3: CASRVDGYSGNTIYF
J: TRBJ2-1; V: TRBV5-1; size: many; D: TRBD1; length: 19; DNA: TGCGCCAGCAGCGCCGGACAGGGTCGGACCCGGTTCCCCTACAATGAGCAGTTCTTC; CDR3: CASSAGQGRTRFPYNEQFF
J: TRBJ2-3; V: TRBV29-1; size: many; D: TRBD2; length: 13; DNA: TGCAGCGTTGATCGGGGGGGGACAGATACGCAGTATTTT; CDR3: CSVDRGGTDTQYF
J: TRBJ2-3; V: TRBV5-8; size: many; D: .; length: 14; DNA: TGTGCCAGCAGCTTAGGGGTAAATATGGATACGCAGTATTTT; CDR3: CASSLGVNMDTQYF
J: TRBJ1-3; V: TRBV28; size: few; D: .; length: 16; DNA: TGTGCCAGCAGTTTATGGTCAGGCGGACCGGGAAACACCATATATTTT; CDR3: CASSLWSGGPGNTIYF
J: TRBJ1-2; V: TRBV12-3/TRBV12-4; size: few; D: TRBD1; length: 14; DNA: TGTGCCAGCAGTCAGACGACAGGGTCCAATGGCTACACCTTC; CDR3: CASSQTTGSNGYTF
J: TRBJ2-5; V: TRBV10-3; size: few; D: .; length: 13; DNA: TGTGCCATCAGTGTCACCGGGTGGGAGACCCAGTACTTC; CDR3: CAISVTGWETQYF
J: TRBJ1-5; V: TRBV20-1; size: many; D: TRBD1; length: 14; DNA: TGCAGTGCTAGAACGCAGGGGGTCAATCAGCCCCAGCATTTT; CDR3: CSARTQGVNQPQHF
J: TRBJ2-7; V: TRBV27; size: .; D: .; length: 14; DNA: TGTGCCAGCAGCTATGGGAGCAACCCGGGGCAGCGGTACTTC; CDR3: CASSYGSNPGQRYF
J: TRBJ2-1; V: TRBV2; size: many; D: .; length: 13; DNA: TGTGCCAGCAGTGATCCGTTTAACAATGAGCAGTTCTTC; CDR3: CASSDPFNNEQFF
J: TRBJ1-1; V: TRBV11-1; size: many; D: .; length: 13; DNA: TGTGCCAGCAGTACTCCTGGGAACACTGAAGCTTTCTTT; CDR3: CASSTPGNTEAFF
J: TRBJ2-3; V: TRBV12-3/TRBV12-4; size: many; D: TRBD1; length: 15; DNA: TGTGCCAGCAGCGACGAAGGACAGGGGACAGATACGCAGTATTTT; CDR3: CASSDEGQGTDTQYF
J: TRBJ2-1; V: TRBV12-3/TRBV12-4; size: many; D: TRBD1; length: 17; DNA: TGTGCCAGCAGCGCGAGATACAGGGGTCTTTCCTACAATGAGCAGTTCTTC; CDR3: CASSARYRGLSYNEQFF
J: TRBJ2-5; V: TRBV28; size: many; D: TRBD2; length: 15; DNA: TGTGCCAGCAGTTTGGCGGGAGTAAGGGAAGAGACCCAGTACTTC; CDR3: CASSLAGVREETQYF
J: TRBJ2-3; V: TRBV7-9; size: many; D: .; length: 15; DNA: TGTGCCAGCAGCTGGGGGTTTACTAGCACAGATACGCAGTATTTT; CDR3: CASSWGFTSTDTQYF
J: TRBJ1-2; V: TRBV13; size: many; D: .; length: 14; DNA: TGTGCCAGCAGCTTAGGCCGGGTCCTCTATGGCTACACCTTC; CDR3: CASSLGRVLYGYTF
J: TRBJ1-1; V: TRBV5-6; size: many; D: .; length: 13; DNA: TGTGCCAGCAGCTTGGACACTGTCACTGAAGCTTTCTTT; CDR3: CASSLDTVTEAFF
J: TRBJ2-2; V: TRBV9; size: many; D: .; length: 15; DNA: TGTGCCAGCAGCGTAGGAGGGTTCGGGCCCGGGGAGCTGTTTTTT; CDR3: CASSVGGFGPGELFF
J: TRBJ2-2; V: TRBV5-4; size: many; D: .; length: 14; DNA: TGTGCCAGCAGCCCCGACGCGAACACCGGGGAGCTGTTTTTT; CDR3: CASSPDANTGELFF
J: TRBJ1-1; V: TRBV20-1; size: many; D: TRBD1; length: 14; DNA: TGCAGTGCTTTTAGACAGGGTTCGAACACTGAAGCTTTCTTT; CDR3: CSAFRQGSNTEAFF
J: TRBJ1-2; V: TRBV6-2/TRBV6-3; size: many; D: .; length: 14; DNA: TGTGCCAGCAGTTACTATGAGAGTCACTATGGCTACACCTTC; CDR3: CASSYYESHYGYTF
J: TRBJ1-1; V: TRBV28; size: many; D: .; length: 14; DNA: TGTGCCAGCAGTTTTATTATGGGCGGGACTGAAGCTTTCTTT; CDR3: CASSFIMGGTEAFF
J: TRBJ2-7; V: TRBV12-3/TRBV12-4; size: many; D: TRBD2; length: 14; DNA: TGTGCCAGCAGAAGCGGGGTGACCGGACACGAGCAGTACTTC; CDR3: CASRSGVTGHEQYF
J: TRBJ2-4; V: TRBV6-1; size: few; D: .; length: 13; DNA: TGTGCCAGCATGAGTACGTCGGAAAACATTCAGTACTTC; CDR3: CASMSTSENIQYF
J: TRBJ1-3; V: TRBV30; size: few; D: .; length: 15; DNA: TGTGCCTGGAGTTGGACCGAACTTGTGAGAAACACCATATATTTT; CDR3: CAWSWTELVRNTIYF
J: TRBJ2-1; V: TRBV6-5; size: many; D: TRBD2; length: 15; DNA: TGTGCCAGCAGTTACTATAGCGGGGGGCGGGATGGGCAGTTCTTC; CDR3: CASSYYSGGRDGQFF
J: TRBJ1-5; V: TRBV20-1; size: many; D: .; length: 13; DNA: TGCAGTGCTACTAGGACAGTCAATCAGCCCCAGCATTTT; CDR3: CSATRTVNQPQHF
J: TRBJ2-7; V: TRBV28; size: once; D: TRBD2; length: 12; DNA: TGTGCCAGCAGAGATCCGGGAGGTGCGCAGTACTTC; CDR3: CASRDPGGAQYF
J: TRBJ2-1; V: TRBV4-1; size: .; D: .; length: 18; DNA: TGCGCCAGCAGCCAAGATTGGCGACGGATAGCTGGCACTAATGAGCAGTTCTTC; CDR3: CASSQDWRRIAGTNEQFF
J: TRBJ1-1; V: TRBV7-2; size: few; D: .; length: 15; DNA: TGTGCCAGCAGCTTAGGTTCTGTCAGATCAATGAAAACTTTCTTT; CDR3: CASSLGSVRSMKTFF
J: TRBJ2-6; V: TRBV6-1; size: many; D: TRBD2; length: 17; DNA: TGTGCCACCCCTAGCGGGAGAGAATACTCTGGGGCCAACGTCCTGACTTTC; CDR3: CATPSGREYSGANVLTF
J: TRBJ2-2; V: TRBV11-1; size: few; D: TRBD1; length: 16; DNA: TGTGCCAGCAGCTTTGACAGGGAGAAAGGGTCCGGGGAGCTGTTTTTT; CDR3: CASSFDREKGSGELFF
J: TRBJ2-1; V: TRBV11-2; size: many; D: .; length: 11; DNA: TGTGCCAGCAACGTGAACGATGAGCAGTTCTTC; CDR3: CASNVNDEQFF
J: TRBJ2-1; V: TRBV7-2; size: .; D: TRBD1; length: 15; DNA: TGTGCCAGCAGCTTAGTTCAGGGGGCGTTTTCGGTTGAGTTCTTC; CDR3: CASSLVQGAFSVEFF
J: TRBJ1-5; V: TRBV12-3/TRBV12-4; size: few; D: TRBD1; length: 16; DNA: TGTGCCAGCAGTCCGCAGGACAGGGGTAAAGATCAGCCCCAGCATTTT; CDR3: CASSPQDRGKDQPQHF
J: TRBJ2-1; V: TRBV2; size: many; D: TRBD2; length: 16; DNA: TGTGCCAGCAGAGACCAGACTAGCGGGCCCTACAATGAGCAGTTCTTC; CDR3: CASRDQTSGPYNEQFF
J: TRBJ2-1; V: TRBV12-3/TRBV12-4; size: few; D: TRBD1; length: 16; DNA: TGTGCCAGCATCGAATGGAACAGGGGGACCTTTTCTGAGCAGTTCTTC; CDR3: CASIEWNRGTFSEQFF